This T cell receptor (beta chain) is from a study of cytomegalovirus exposure and HLA in healthy donors. Regarding the study as a whole: Most subjects' HLA-A and HLA-B alleles were reportedly predicted from TCR beta sequences. An analysis that came later showed most CMV-associated TCR beta chains appearing HLA-restricted. Among donors in an Asian-associated ancestry cluster, a later analysis reportedly found fewer N-insertions than the roughly 610-donor mean.

Worth noting for this clone: The antigen is not known.

Primers for the PCR totalled 60 Vbeta and 13 Jbeta. Data came from immunoSEQ multiplex PCR; TCRdb stores just in-frame clones and leaves some out. The record lists around 110,000 clones, of which the ten most abundant hold more than 3%. V was shortened by 5 bases and J by 9 bases, with 8 bases between the two germline ends. Germline V gene sequence: CDR1 SEHNR, CDR2 FQNEAQ (reference sequence). The CDR3 totals 12 residues. The V call is TRBV7-9, the J call TRBJ1-6; D remains ambiguous. This sequence originates from a man younger than 45 in good health and CMV-seronegative. The sample consisted of PBMCs. For the CDR3, the DNA is TGTGCCAGCAGCCCTCAGGTTTCACCCCTCCACTTT. This translates into CASSPQVSPLHF.